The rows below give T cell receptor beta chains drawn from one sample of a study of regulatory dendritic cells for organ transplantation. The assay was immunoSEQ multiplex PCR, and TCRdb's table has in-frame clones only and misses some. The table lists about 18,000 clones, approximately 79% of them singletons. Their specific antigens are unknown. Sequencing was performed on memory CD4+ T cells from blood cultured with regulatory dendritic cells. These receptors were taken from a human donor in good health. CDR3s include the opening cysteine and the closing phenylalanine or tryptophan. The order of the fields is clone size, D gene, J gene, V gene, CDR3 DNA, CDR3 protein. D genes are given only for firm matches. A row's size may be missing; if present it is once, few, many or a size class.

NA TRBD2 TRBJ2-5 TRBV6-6 TGTGCCAGCAGTTACTCTAGCGGGAGGAGAAGGGAGACCCAGTACTTC CASSYSSGRRRETQYF
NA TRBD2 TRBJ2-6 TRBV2 TGTGCCAGCAGTCAGAGCGGCGGGAGGGCCTCTGGGGCCAACGTCCTGACTTTC CASSQSGGRASGANVLTF
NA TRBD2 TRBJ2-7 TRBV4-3 TGCGCCAGCAGCGGAAGAGCGGGAGGGCCCCCCTACGAGCAGTACTTC CASSGRAGGPPYEQYF
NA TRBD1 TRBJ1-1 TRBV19 TGTGCCAGTAGAGGGACAGGGGTTACTGAAGCTTTCTTT CASRGTGVTEAFF
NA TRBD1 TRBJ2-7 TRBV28 TGTGCCAGCAATCAGGGGGCATACGAGCAGTACTTC CASNQGAYEQYF
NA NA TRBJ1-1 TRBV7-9 TGTGCCAGCAGCCTGACCGGGATTAACACTGAAGCTTTCTTT CASSLTGINTEAFF
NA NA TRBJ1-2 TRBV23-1 TGCGCCAGCAGTCAATCAGAAGATTGGTCGGGGGGGCGCGGTGGCTACACCTTC CASSQSEDWSGGRGGYTF
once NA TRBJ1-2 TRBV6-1 TGTGCCAGCAGTGACCTCGTTTGGACTAACTATGGCTACACCTTC CASSDLVWTNYGYTF
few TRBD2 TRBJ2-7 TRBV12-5 TGTGCTAGTGGTTTGGTTAGCACTAGCGGGGCGATCTACGAGCAGTACTTC CASGLVSTSGAIYEQYF
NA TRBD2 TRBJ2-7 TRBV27 TGTGCCAGCCGCCTCCTAGCGGGGGATACCTACGAGCAGTACTTC CASRLLAGDTYEQYF
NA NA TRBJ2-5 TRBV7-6 TGTGCCAGCAGCCTTTGGGACGCTAGGGGAGAGACCCAGTACTTC CASSLWDARGETQYF
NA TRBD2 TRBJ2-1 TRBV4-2 TGTGCCAGCAGCCATGCCCCGGGGGGTGAGCAGTTCTTC CASSHAPGGEQFF
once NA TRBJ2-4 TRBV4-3 TGCGCCAGCAGCCAAGGTTTACAGGCCCACCAGTACTTC CASSQGLQAHQYF
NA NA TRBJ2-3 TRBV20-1 TGCAGTGCCAGAGTGGCTACGCAGTATTTT CSARVATQYF
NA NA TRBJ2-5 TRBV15 TGTGCCACCAGCAGAGATTTTGCGATGAAAGAGACCCAGTACTTC CATSRDFAMKETQYF
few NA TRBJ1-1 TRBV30 TGTGTCGTGGAAGCTGGATGGACTGAAGCTTTCTTT CVVEAGWTEAFF
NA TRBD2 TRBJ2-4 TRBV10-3 TGTGCCATCGGTAGCGGGGGGATCCAGTACTTC CAIGSGGIQYF
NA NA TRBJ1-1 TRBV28 TGTATGGTCGGGGCGGAGAGTACTGAAGCTTTCTTT CMVGAESTEAFF
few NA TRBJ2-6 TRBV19 TGTGCCAGTAGTATAGACCCGGGCTCTGGGGCCAACGTCCTGACTTTC CASSIDPGSGANVLTF
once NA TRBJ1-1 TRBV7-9 TGTGCCAGCAGCTTAGCGGGTTGGAGGGTCGGGACTGAAGCTTTCTTT CASSLAGWRVGTEAFF
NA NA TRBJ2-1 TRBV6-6 TGTGCCAGCAGACCTGTCGGACAAGTATACAATGAGCAGTTCTTC CASRPVGQVYNEQFF
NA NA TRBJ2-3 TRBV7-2 TGTGCCAGCAGCGCACAGGGTGCGGATACGCAGTATTTT CASSAQGADTQYF
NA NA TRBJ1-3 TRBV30 TGTGCCTGGAGTGGAAGCCCCTTCTCTGGAAACACCATATATTTT CAWSGSPFSGNTIYF
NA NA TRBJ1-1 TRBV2 TGTGCCAGCAGTAGGGGGAGGACGGACACTGAAGCTTTCTTT CASSRGRTDTEAFF
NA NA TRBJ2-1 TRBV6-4 TGTGCCAGCAGTCCTAGCTCCTACAATGAGCAGTTCTTC CASSPSSYNEQFF
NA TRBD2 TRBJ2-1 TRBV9 TGTGCCAGCAGCGTAGCTACGGGGGAGGGGATCGGGAATGCCTACAATGAGCAGTTCTTC CASSVATGEGIGNAYNEQFF
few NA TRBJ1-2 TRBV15 TGTGCCACCAGCCCCCCTTGGGCACTCTATGGCTACACCTTC CATSPPWALYGYTF
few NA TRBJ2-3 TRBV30 TGTGCCTGGAGTCACCACTTACTCAGCACAGATACGCAGTATTTT CAWSHHLLSTDTQYF
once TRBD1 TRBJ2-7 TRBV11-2 TGTGCCAGCAGCTCCTCTCGGGACAGGGCCCTCGAGCAGTACTTC CASSSSRDRALEQYF
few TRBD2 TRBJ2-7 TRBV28 TGTGCCTGCGGGACTAGCGGGAGCCACGAGCAGTACTTC CACGTSGSHEQYF
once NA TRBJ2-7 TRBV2 TGTGCCAGCAGTGAAGCGCTTGCCAGATCCTACGAGCAGTACTTC CASSEALARSYEQYF
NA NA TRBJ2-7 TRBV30 TGTGCCTGGGATCGGGGTACCTACGAGCAGTACTTC CAWDRGTYEQYF
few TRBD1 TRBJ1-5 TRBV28 TGTGCCAGCAGTTTGGGCGGGACAGGGCGGCCCCAGCATTTT CASSLGGTGRPQHF
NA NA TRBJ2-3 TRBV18 TGTGCCAGCTCACTGGGGGGTACGCAGTATTTT CASSLGGTQYF
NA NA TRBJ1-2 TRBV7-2 TGTGCCAGCAGCTTTAGACAGGATTCTGGCTACACCTTC CASSFRQDSGYTF
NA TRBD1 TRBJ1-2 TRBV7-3 TGTGCCAGCAGCTTAACCTTAGCGGACAGGGTGCATGGCTACACCTTC CASSLTLADRVHGYTF
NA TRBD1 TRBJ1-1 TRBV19 TGTGCCAGTAGTCAGCAGGGGACAGTCGGGACTGAAGCTTTCTTT CASSQQGTVGTEAFF
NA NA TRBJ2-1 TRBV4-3 TGCGCCAGCAGCCAAGGTTCGGGCGTCCTCGATGAGCAGTTCTTC CASSQGSGVLDEQFF
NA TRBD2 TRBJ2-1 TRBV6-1 TGTGCCAGCAGTGTAGCGGGAGTCGACTACAATGAGCAGTTCTTC CASSVAGVDYNEQFF
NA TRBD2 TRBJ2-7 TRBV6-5 TGTGCCAGCAGTTACCGGACTAGCGGGCGAACCTACGAGCAGTACTTC CASSYRTSGRTYEQYF
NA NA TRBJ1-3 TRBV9 TGTGCCAGCAGCGAGCACAGGGATTCTGGAAACACCATATATTTT CASSEHRDSGNTIYF